Following are 9 T cell receptor beta chains from one sample sequenced in a study of cytomegalovirus exposure and HLA in healthy donors. A multiplex PCR was run with 60 Vbeta primers and 13 Jbeta primers. TCRdb's copy holds only in-frame clones and misses some; the assay was immunoSEQ multiplex PCR. Of about 190,000 clones in the sample, roughly 85% were seen once. Sequencing was done on a sample of PBMCs. The source is a boy younger than 10 in good health and CMV-seronegative.

The chain employs TRBV6-1 and TRBJ1-1; possibly TRBD1 for D (5 bases). Germline V CDR1 and CDR2: MNHNS, SASEGT. Between the trimmed V and J ends, which lost 6 bases and 4 bases, there was a span of 12 bases. The CDR3 runs to 13 residues. This CDR3 reads CASSPPGGTEAFF. Written as DNA, the CDR3 is TGTGCCAGCAGCCCGCCGGGGGGCACTGAAGCTTTCTTT.

The chain carries TRBV23-1 and TRBJ1-2, with D perhaps matching TRBD1 (6 bases). TRBV23-1 qualifies as an ORF whose function is uncertain. The V end lost 0 bases, the J end lost 6 bases, and 11 bases lay between the germline ends. CDR3 length equals 14 residues. Written as DNA, the CDR3 is TGCGCCAGCAGTCAATCGCGGCAGGGGAATGGCTACACCTTC. It specifies CASSQSRQGNGYTF.

The chain recombines TRBV10-1 with TRBJ2-2; no definite D call. The V end lost 3 bases, the J end lost 3 bases, and 11 bases lay between the germline ends. Germline assignment: CDR1 WNHNN and CDR2 SYGVQD (reference sequence). The length of the CDR3 is 15 residues. The CDR3 DNA follows: TGCGCCAGCAGTGATGGCCGTCAGGACACCGGGGAGCTGTTTTTT. Residues: CASSDGRQDTGELFF.

This clone showed up just once. The chain combines TRBV4-2 with TRBJ2-3; 7 bases fit TRBD1. There are 15 residues in the CDR3. The germline CDR1 and CDR2 sequences are LGHNA and YNFKEQ. V shed 4 bases, J shed 0 bases, and the junction held 4 bases outside the gene matches. The CDR3 protein is CASSPGQQSTDTQYF. The CDR3 DNA follows: TGTGCCAGCAGCCCGGGACAGCAAAGCACAGATACGCAGTATTTT.

This chain links TRBV4-1 with TRBJ2-1, with 10 bases identical to TRBD2. V dropped 4 bases and J dropped 7; count of bases not matched to a gene: 7. Per germline, CDR1 MGHRA and CDR2 YSYEKL. The length of the CDR3 is 15 residues. CDR3 in amino acids: CASSRQREGRNEQFF. CDR3 nucleotide sequence: TGCGCCAGCAGCCGGCAGCGGGAGGGGAGAAATGAGCAGTTCTTC.

The rearrangement joins TRBV5-3 to TRBJ2-3; D may be TRBD2 (5 bases). TRBV5-3 is known as an ORF, though its function is uncertain. V gave up 3 bases and J gave up 2 bases, with 13 bases separating them. The CDR3 runs to 15 residues. CDR3 protein: CARSSPRAPTDTQYF. CDR3 bases: TGTGCCAGAAGCTCCCCGAGGGCCCCCACAGATACGCAGTATTTT.

The chain is built from TRBV5-6 and TRBJ2-6, with a possible D match to TRBD2 (5 bases). CDR3 size: 15 residues. The germline CDR1 and CDR2 sequences are SGHDT and YYEEEE. The V gene lost 1 base and the J gene lost 4 bases, with 9 bases spanning the gap. CDR3 in amino acids: CASSLRGNGANVLTF. CDR3 bases: TGTGCCAGCAGCTTGAGAGGGAACGGGGCCAACGTCCTGACTTTC.

The chain combines TRBV28 with TRBJ2-1; 7 nucleotides agree with TRBD2. The germline V gene has CDR1 MDHEN and CDR2 SYDVKM. V was clipped by 2 bases and J by 6 bases; unmatched bases: 7. The CDR3 loop spans 15 amino acids. The DNA for the CDR3 is TGTGCCAGCAGTTTAGGCACTAGCGACCTCAATGAGCAGTTCTTC. Amino acids: CASSLGTSDLNEQFF. The full variable domain, its missing parts supplied by reference TRBV28 and TRBJ2-1, is DVKVTQSSRYLVKRTGEKVFLECVQDMDHENMFWYRQDPGLGLRLIYFSYDVKMKEKGDIPEGYSVSREKKERFSLILESASTNQTSMYLCASSLGTSDLNEQFFGPGTRLTVL.

V is TRBV27 and J is TRBJ2-1; 9 bases match TRBD2. CDR1 is MNHEY and CDR2 is SMNVEV in the germline V gene (reference sequence). Trimming cost V 0 bases and J 7 bases; bases outside gene matches: 4. The CDR3 consists of 15 residues. The CDR3 sequence is CASSLSASGTNEQFF. CDR3 sequence (DNA): TGTGCCAGCAGTTTATCGGCTAGCGGGACGAATGAGCAGTTCTTC.